Below, 20 T cell receptor beta chains from the same sample are listed, as sequenced in a study of monozygotic twins with inflammatory bowel disease. From its re-call of the 5' RACE reads, TCRdb lists each CDR3 protein once, without DNA. The listing contains over 100,000 distinct CDR3 sequences. The sequenced sample consisted of blood. Every receptor here comes from a human donor with ulcerative colitis or Crohn's disease, or a healthy co-twin of an affected twin (not recorded which).

V usage is TRBV20-1 and J usage is TRBJ1-4; TCRdb's D gene call, TRBD1, goes unchecked for lack of DNA. The germline gives CDR1 DFQATT, CDR2 SNEGSKA (reference sequence). CDR3 length equals 17 residues. The CDR3 protein is CSASFYRETSTNEKLFF.

V gene TRBV12-3 or TRBV12-4 combines with J gene TRBJ2-1; TCRdb's D call of TRBD1 is untestable without DNA. The CDR3 length is 12 residues. Here the CDR3 reads CASSSGPRREFF.

Here the CDR3 reads CSARFAVNTEAFF. J is TRBJ1-1 and V is TRBV20-1. The CDR3 loop spans 13 amino acids. The V gene's germline CDR1 is DFQATT and CDR2 SNEGSKA (reference sequence).

This chain joins TRBV7-6 and TRBJ1-4; absent DNA, TCRdb's TRBD1 call cannot be checked. There are 15 residues in the CDR3. Germline V CDR1 and CDR2: SGHVS, FNYEAQ. The CDR3 is CASSFTGTANEKLFF.

This chain joins TRBV6-2 or TRBV6-3 and TRBJ2-2; with no DNA, the TCRdb D assignment of TRBD1 cannot be verified. Germline assignment: CDR1 MNHEY and CDR2 SVGEGT. This CDR3 has 16 residues. The CDR3 loop reads CASSWPPVVSTGELFF.

The rearrangement joins TRBV5-1 to TRBJ2-3; TCRdb indicates TRBD1, and absent DNA this call remains unverified. Per the germline V gene, CDR1 is SGHRS and CDR2 is YFSETQ. The CDR3 sequence is 15 residues long. The CDR3 loop is CASSPRGTSTDTQYF.

The chain has TRBV7-8 and TRBJ2-1; TCRdb calls TRBD1, which cannot be checked without DNA. Germline V lookup: CDR1 SGHVS, CDR2 FQNEAQ. The CDR3 consists of 17 residues. The CDR3: CASSQRGALSSYNEQFF.

V usage is TRBV5-1 and J usage is TRBJ1-5; TCRdb proposes TRBD1, but this gene call is untestable without DNA. The CDR3 has 13 amino acids. Germline values: CDR1 SGHRS, CDR2 YFSETQ. The CDR3 spells CASSSGDGGAQHF. Looking up the rest from reference TRBV5-1 and TRBJ1-5 gives the full variable domain: KAGVTQTPRYLIKTRGQQVTLSCSPISGHRSVSWYQQTPGQGLQFLFEYFSETQRNKGNFPGRFSGRQFSNSRSEMNVSTLELGDSALYLCASSSGDGGAQHFGDGTRLSIL.

The V call is TRBV11-2, the J call TRBJ1-1; the TRBD1 assignment by TCRdb is unverifiable without DNA. The germline gives CDR1 SGHAT, CDR2 FQNNGV. The CDR3 loop spans 14 amino acids. The CDR3 spells CASSPRESNTEAFF.

The rearrangement joins TRBV7-2 to TRBJ1-6; TCRdb returns TRBD1, unconfirmable since there is no DNA. The V gene's germline CDR1 is SGHTA and CDR2 FQGNSA. This CDR3 is built from 13 residues. CDR3 amino acids: CASGPGPNSPLHF. The entire variable domain, with the rest obtained from reference TRBV7-2 and TRBJ1-6, is as follows: GAGVSQSPSNKVTEKGKDVELRCDPISGHTALYWYRQSLGQGLEFLIYFQGNSAPDKSGLPSDRFSAERTGGSVSTLTIQRTQQEDSAVYLCASGPGPNSPLHFGNGTRLTVT.

The V call is TRBV5-1, the J call TRBJ2-1. CDR1 SGHRS and CDR2 YFSETQ come from the germline V gene. This CDR3 region has 14 residues. The chain's CDR3 is CASSSENSYNEQFF. Complete variable domain (other parts from reference TRBV5-1 and TRBJ2-1): KAGVTQTPRYLIKTRGQQVTLSCSPISGHRSVSWYQQTPGQGLQFLFEYFSETQRNKGNFPGRFSGRQFSNSRSEMNVSTLELGDSALYLCASSSENSYNEQFFGPGTRLTVL.

The CDR3 is CASSLGQGVSNEKLFF. The V gene is TRBV18, the J gene TRBJ1-4; TCRdb picks TRBD1, but there is no DNA to check that call. The CDR3 contains 16 residues. CDR1 and CDR2 from the germline V gene are KGHSH and LQKENI. The complete variable domain, with remaining parts taken from reference TRBV18 and TRBJ1-4, reads NAGVMQNPRHLVRRRGQEARLRCSPMKGHSHVYWYRQLPEEGLKFMVYLQKENIIDESGMPKERFSAEFPKEGPSILRIQQVVRGDSAAYFCASSLGQGVSNEKLFFGSGTQLSVL.

The chain combines TRBV5-1 with TRBJ2-3; as DNA is missing, the TRBD2 call by TCRdb cannot be tested. Looked up from germline, CDR1 is SGHRS and CDR2 is YFSETQ. This CDR3 has 15 amino acids. The CDR3 region is CASSFPAGGGDTQYF.

This sequence joins TRBV4-3 and TRBJ2-1; with no DNA, the TCRdb D assignment of TRBD2 cannot be verified. In germline, CDR1 is LGHNA, CDR2 YSLEER. The CDR3 loop spans 15 amino acids. CDR3: CASSQGLAAYNEQFF.

V gene TRBV4-2 combines with J gene TRBJ1-1; TCRdb picks TRBD1, but there is no DNA to check that call. Germline V gene lookup returns CDR1 LGHNA and CDR2 YNFKEQ. This CDR3 comprises 15 residues. CDR3 sequence reads: CASSQDGGGETEAFF.

The chain is built from TRBV29-1 and TRBJ2-2; without DNA, the TCRdb call of TRBD1 cannot be checked. CDR1 is SQVTM, CDR2 ANQGSEA, per germline. The CDR3 spans 15 residues. CDR3 in amino acids: CSVARGEGNTGELFF.

The V call is TRBV19, the J call TRBJ1-5. This CDR3 is 16 amino acids long. Per germline, CDR1 LNHDA and CDR2 SQIVND (reference sequence). CDR3 loop: CASSIGEGRANQPQHF.

The V gene is TRBV20-1, the J gene TRBJ2-3; the D gene TCRdb calls, TRBD2, cannot be checked with no DNA. CDR3 length equals 13 residues. Germline V gene lookup returns CDR1 DFQATT and CDR2 SNEGSKA (reference sequence). CDR3 sequence: CSARSGSKHTQYF.

The chain couples TRBV9 to TRBJ2-2; without DNA, the TCRdb call of TRBD2 cannot be checked. The CDR3 totals 14 residues. Germline-derived CDR1 and CDR2 are SGDLS and YYNGEE. CDR3 sequence: CASRAGPNTGELFF.

The chain is built from TRBV29-1 and TRBJ2-6. Germline CDR1 SQVTM, CDR2 ANQGSEA. CDR3 length equals 15 residues. The CDR3 sequence: CSVEAAGPGANVLTF.